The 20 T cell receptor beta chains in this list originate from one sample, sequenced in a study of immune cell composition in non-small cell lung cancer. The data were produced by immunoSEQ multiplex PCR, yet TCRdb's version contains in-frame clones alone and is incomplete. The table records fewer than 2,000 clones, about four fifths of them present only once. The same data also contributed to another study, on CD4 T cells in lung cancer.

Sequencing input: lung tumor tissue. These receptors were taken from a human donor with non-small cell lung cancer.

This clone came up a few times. The CDR3 region has the DNA TGTGCCAGCAGCTACATAGCGGGGGAGGGTACAGATACGCAGTATTTT. Protein sequence: CASSYIAGEGTDTQYF. The rearrangement uses TRBV11-1 and TRBJ2-3; 9 positions agree with TRBD2. This CDR3 comprises 16 residues. J was trimmed by 3 bases and V by 4 bases; bases with no gene match: 8. Per germline, CDR1 SGHAT and CDR2 FQDESV (reference sequence).

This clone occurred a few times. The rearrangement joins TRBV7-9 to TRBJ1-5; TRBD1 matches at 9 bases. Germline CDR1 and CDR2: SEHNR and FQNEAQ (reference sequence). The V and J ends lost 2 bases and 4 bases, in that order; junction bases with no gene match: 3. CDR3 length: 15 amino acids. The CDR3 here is CASSLTTGGNQPQHF. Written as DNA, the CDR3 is TGTGCCAGCAGCTTAACGACAGGGGGAAATCAGCCCCAGCATTTT.

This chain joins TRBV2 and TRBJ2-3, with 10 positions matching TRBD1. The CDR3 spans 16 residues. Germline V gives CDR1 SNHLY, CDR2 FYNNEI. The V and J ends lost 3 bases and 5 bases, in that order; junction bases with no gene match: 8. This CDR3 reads CASSDETGGVLDTQYF. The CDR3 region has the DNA TGTGCCAGCAGTGACGAGACAGGGGGCGTTTTAGATACGCAGTATTTT.

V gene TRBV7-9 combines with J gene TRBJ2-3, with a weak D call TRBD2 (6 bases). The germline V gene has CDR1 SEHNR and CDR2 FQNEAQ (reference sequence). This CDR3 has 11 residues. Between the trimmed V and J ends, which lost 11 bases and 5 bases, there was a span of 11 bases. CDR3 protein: CARRAGDTQYF. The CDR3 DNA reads TGTGCCCGGAGGGCGGGAGATACGCAGTATTTT.

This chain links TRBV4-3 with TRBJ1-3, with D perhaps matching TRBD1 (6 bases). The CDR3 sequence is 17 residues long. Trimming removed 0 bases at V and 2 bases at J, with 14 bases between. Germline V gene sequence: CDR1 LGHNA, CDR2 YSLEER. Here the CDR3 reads CASSQDLIQGTGNTIYF. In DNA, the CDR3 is TGCGCCAGCAGCCAAGATCTGATCCAGGGGACTGGAAACACCATATATTTT.

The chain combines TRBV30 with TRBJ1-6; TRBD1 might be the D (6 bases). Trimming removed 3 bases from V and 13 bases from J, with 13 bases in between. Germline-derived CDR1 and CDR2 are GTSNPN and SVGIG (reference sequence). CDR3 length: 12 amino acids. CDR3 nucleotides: TGTGCCTGGAGCCCCGGGGGGGCGCCCCTCCACTTT. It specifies CAWSPGGAPLHF.

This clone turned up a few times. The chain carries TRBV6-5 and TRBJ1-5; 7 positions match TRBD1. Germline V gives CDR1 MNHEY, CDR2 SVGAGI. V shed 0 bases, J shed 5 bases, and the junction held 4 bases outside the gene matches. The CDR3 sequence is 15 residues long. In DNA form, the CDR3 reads TGTGCCAGCAGTTACTCGACAACAGGGGATCAGCCCCAGCATTTT. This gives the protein CASSYSTTGDQPQHF.

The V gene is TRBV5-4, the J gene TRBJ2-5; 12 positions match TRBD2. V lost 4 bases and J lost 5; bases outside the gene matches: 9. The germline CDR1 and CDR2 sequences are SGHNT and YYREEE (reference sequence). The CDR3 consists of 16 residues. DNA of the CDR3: TGTGCCAGCAGCGCTAGCGGGGGGGCCGGTAGGGAGACCCAGTACTTC. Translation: CASSASGGAGRETQYF.

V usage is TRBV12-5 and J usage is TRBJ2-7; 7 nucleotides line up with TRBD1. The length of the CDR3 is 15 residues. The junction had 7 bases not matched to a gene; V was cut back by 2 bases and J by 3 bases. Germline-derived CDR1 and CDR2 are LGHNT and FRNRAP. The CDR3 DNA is TGTGCTAGTGGTTTGAGACAGGGTCGCTACTACGAGCAGTACTTC. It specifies CASGLRQGRYYEQYF.

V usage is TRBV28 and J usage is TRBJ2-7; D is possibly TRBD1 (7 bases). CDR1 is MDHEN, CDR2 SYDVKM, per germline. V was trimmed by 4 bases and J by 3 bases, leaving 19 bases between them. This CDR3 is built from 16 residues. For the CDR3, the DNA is TGTGCCAGCAGTTCCTACAGGGGCATCGGGGGCTACGAGCAGTACTTC. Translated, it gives CASSSYRGIGGYEQYF.

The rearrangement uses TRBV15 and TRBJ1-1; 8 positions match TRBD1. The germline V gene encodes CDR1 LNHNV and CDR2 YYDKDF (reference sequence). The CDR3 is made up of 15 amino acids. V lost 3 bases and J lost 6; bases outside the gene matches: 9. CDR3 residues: CATSSGQGKSSEAFF. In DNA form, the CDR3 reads TGTGCCACCAGCAGCGGACAGGGAAAGTCATCTGAAGCTTTCTTT.

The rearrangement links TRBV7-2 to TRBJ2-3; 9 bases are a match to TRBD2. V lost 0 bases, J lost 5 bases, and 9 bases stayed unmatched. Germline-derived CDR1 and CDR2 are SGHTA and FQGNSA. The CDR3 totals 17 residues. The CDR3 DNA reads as TGTGCCAGCAGCTTAGCGAGTAGCGGGGGAGTTCAAGATACGCAGTATTTT. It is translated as CASSLASSGGVQDTQYF.

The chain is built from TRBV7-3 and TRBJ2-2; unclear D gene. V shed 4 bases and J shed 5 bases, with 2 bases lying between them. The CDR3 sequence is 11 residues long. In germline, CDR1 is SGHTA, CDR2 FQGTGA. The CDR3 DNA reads TGTGCCAGCAGCTCTACCGGGGAGCTGTTTTTT. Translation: CASSSTGELFF.

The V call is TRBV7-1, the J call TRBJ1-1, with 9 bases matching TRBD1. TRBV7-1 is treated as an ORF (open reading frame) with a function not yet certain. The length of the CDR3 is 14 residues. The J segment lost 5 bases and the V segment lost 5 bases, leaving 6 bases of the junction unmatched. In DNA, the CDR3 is TGTGCCAGCAGCGTGGACAGGGGAATTACTGAAGCTTTCTTT. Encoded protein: CASSVDRGITEAFF.

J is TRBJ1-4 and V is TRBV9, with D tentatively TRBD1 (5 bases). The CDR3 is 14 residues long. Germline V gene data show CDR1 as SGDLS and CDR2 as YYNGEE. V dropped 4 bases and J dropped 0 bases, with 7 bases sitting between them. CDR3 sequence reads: CASSRQSTNEKLFF. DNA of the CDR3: TGTGCCAGCAGCCGACAGTCAACTAATGAAAAACTGTTTTTT.

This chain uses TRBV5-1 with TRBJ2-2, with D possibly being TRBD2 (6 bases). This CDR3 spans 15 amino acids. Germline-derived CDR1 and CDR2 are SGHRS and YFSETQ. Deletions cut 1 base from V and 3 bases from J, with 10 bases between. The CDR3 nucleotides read TGCGCCAGCAGCTTGATCTGGAGGGACACCGGGGAGCTGTTTTTT. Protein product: CASSLIWRDTGELFF.

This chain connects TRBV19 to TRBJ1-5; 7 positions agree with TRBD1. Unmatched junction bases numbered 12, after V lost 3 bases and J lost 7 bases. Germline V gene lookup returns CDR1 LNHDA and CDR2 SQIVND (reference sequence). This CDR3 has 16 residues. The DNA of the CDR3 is TGTGCCAGTAGTATGGGGACAGCCGGGACCCTCCAGCCCCAGCATTTT. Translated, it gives CASSMGTAGTLQPQHF.

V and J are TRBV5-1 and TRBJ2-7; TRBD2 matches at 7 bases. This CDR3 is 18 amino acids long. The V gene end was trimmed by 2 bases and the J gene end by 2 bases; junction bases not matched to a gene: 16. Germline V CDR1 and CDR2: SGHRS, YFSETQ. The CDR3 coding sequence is TGCGCCAGCAGCTTCCCATCGGGGGGAGCTAGCGGAACCTACGAGCAGTACTTC. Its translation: CASSFPSGGASGTYEQYF.

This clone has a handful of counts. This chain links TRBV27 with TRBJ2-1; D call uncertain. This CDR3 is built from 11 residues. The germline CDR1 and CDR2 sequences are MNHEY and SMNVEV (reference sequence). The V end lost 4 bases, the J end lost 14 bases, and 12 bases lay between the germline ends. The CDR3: CASSYAMVEFF. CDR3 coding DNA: TGTGCCAGCAGTTATGCGATGGTCGAGTTCTTC.

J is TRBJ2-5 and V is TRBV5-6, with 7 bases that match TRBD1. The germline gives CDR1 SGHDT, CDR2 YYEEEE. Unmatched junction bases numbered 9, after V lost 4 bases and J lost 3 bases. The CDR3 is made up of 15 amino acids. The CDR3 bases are TGTGCCAGCAGCGACCCCGACAGGGTAAAAGAGACCCAGTACTTC. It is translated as CASSDPDRVKETQYF.